This T cell receptor beta chain was identified during a study of blood T cells in healthy people across ages. This CDR3 contains 15 residues. Germline trimming cut 4 bases from V and 3 bases from J; bases unmatched to any gene: 7. The V gene's germline CDR1 is LGHDT and CDR2 YNNKEL (reference sequence). Notes on the study in general: A roughly linear age-dependent decrease characterized TCR beta diversity per million T cells.

Alongside a J-beta primer mix, a sample-barcoded 5' primer served in a second PCR lasting about 7 to 12 cycles. Tags on each cDNA molecule came from a template-switch adaptor with 12 random nucleotides. TCRdb called the 5' RACE reads again in MiXCR, with one record for every CDR3 protein. The sample lists more than 650,000 distinct CDR3 sequences, approximately 55% occurring once. Comments on this clonotype: Its specificity is not known.

All donors came from Russia, were Caucasian and healthy, and spanned ages about 6 to 100. Collection of 9.5 to 10 milliliters of peripheral blood was performed for each donor. The sequencing sample was made of blood. This rearrangement joins TRBV3-1 to TRBJ2-5, with 8 nucleotides matching TRBD1. This TCR was sampled from a man at least 80 years old in good health. CDR3 loop: CASSLSGQGKETQYF. CDR3 DNA: TGTGCCAGCAGCCTAAGTGGACAGGGTAAAGAGACCCAGTACTTC.